This record looks at one T cell receptor beta chain sequence and its context. Amplification of TCR beta CDR3 regions was performed using RNA transcripts as template. HTBI primers were used for first-round RT-PCR of the TCR CDR3. In TCRdb, the multiplex PCR reads were re-called with MiXCR into one record per CDR3 protein. The data show roughly 700,000 distinct CDR3 sequences, 12% to 15% seen once. The data were taken from a study of T cells in Graves' hyperthyroidism and ophthalmopathy. Whole-study context: At initial diagnosis, before any treatment had begun, peripheral blood was obtained.

This CDR3 spans 15 amino acids. Germline CDR1 reads SGHRS; CDR2 reads YFSETQ. V gave up 2 bases and J gave up 7 bases; unmatched junction bases: 7. The patients, who ranged from 18 to 65 in age, presented with newly diagnosed hyperthyroidism lasting under 2 months. The receptor comes from a woman between 18 and 29 years old with Graves' hyperthyroidism. V and J are TRBV5-1 and TRBJ2-1; TRBD2 aligns across 9 bases. Sequences were obtained from blood. CDR3 nucleotide sequence: TGCGCCAGCAGCTTAACTAGCGGGCCCGGGAATGAGCAGTTCTTC. Protein product: CASSLTSGPGNEQFF.